This TCR beta chain is from a study of T cells in localized non-small cell lung cancer. In the case of this clone: The antigen is unknown. One junction end does not reproduce the germline sequence, and a read error may be involved.

CDR1 and CDR2 (germline): LNHDA, SQIVND (reference sequence). CDR3 length: 13 amino acids. The assay was immunoSEQ multiplex PCR, and TCRdb's table has in-frame clones only and misses some. This table has some 5,200 clones, 55% appearing once. General study findings and limits: Detection in adjacent lung was observed for a median 57 of the top 100 tumor clones. Uninvolved adjacent lung showed the highest T cell clonality, exceeding tumor. Without multi-region sequencing, intratumor heterogeneity could not be excluded.

The specimen was lymph node tissue, collected before any cancer treatment. This sequence joins TRBV19 and TRBJ1-2; tentative D call: TRBD1 (5 bases). This TCR was sampled from an older male donor with stage I squamous cell lung carcinoma. The CDR3: CASSNRGDYGYTF. CDR3 DNA: TGTGCCAGTAGTAATCGGGGCGACTATGGCTACACCTTT.